This record looks at one TCR beta chain sequence and its context. Its antigen is currently unknown. The data belong to a study of identifying expanded T cells in peripheral blood. The method was immunoSEQ multiplex PCR; TCRdb's version includes in-frame clones alone and lacks a portion of them. The sample yields tens of thousands of clones, over 80% seen once. Healthy donors had no documented immune events, such as infections, while sampled. CDR3 length: 14 amino acids. Trimming cost V 3 bases and J 0 bases, with 7 bases left between them. Per germline, CDR1 SGDLS and CDR2 YYNGEE. Overall study findings and caveats: Differentially abundant clones: 0.95 to 1.5 between replicates, approximately 16 at around 15 days, roughly 18 at four.

The chain links TRBV9 to TRBJ1-3, with D uncertain. The clonotype was recovered from a person aged 18 to 75 in good health. The sequenced material came from blood. CDR3 in amino acids: CASSAWDSGNTIYF. CDR3 DNA: TGTGCCAGCAGCGCCTGGGACTCTGGAAACACCATATATTTT.